These 22 T cell receptor beta chains share one sample of origin, sequenced in a study of Ad26.COV2.S vaccination and SARS-CoV-2 variants. Produced via immunoSEQ multiplex PCR; TCRdb's table is partial and in-frame only. Of about 480,000 clones in the sample, 70% to 90% were seen once. The treatment: some 20 received Ad26.COV2.S at low or high dose, single or two shots; about 5 received placebo; per-sample allocation not given. Sampling took place 63 days after the first vaccine or placebo injection. Material: peripheral blood, obtained in a trial of Ad26.COV2.S vaccine versus placebo. These receptor sequences come from a person between 18 and 59 years old who received the Ad26.COV2.S COVID-19 vaccine or a placebo.

The genes are TRBV2 and TRBJ2-5; TRBD2 aligns across 10 bases. V dropped 5 bases and J dropped 2; count of bases not matched to a gene: 8. Germline CDR1 and CDR2: SNHLY and FYNNEI. This CDR3 has 16 amino acids. CDR3 region: CASSPLAGAGQETQYF. For the CDR3, the DNA is TGTGCCAGCAGTCCCCTAGCGGGAGCGGGGCAAGAGACCCAGTACTTC.

V gene TRBV27 combines with J gene TRBJ1-5; D remains ambiguous. The CDR3 contains 16 residues. Germline assignment: CDR1 MNHEY and CDR2 SMNVEV (reference sequence). V dropped 3 bases and J dropped 4 bases, with 16 bases sitting between them. CDR3 sequence: CASSFLSGGQNQPQHF. In DNA form, the CDR3 reads TGTGCCAGCAGTTTTCTTTCGGGAGGGCAGAATCAGCCCCAGCATTTT.

The V gene is TRBV30, the J gene TRBJ1-2; 7 bases fit TRBD1. This CDR3 contains 13 residues. Trimming at V came to 1 base and at J to 3 bases, leaving 2 bases not matched to a gene. CDR1 GTSNPN and CDR2 SVGIG come from the germline V gene (reference sequence). The CDR3 nucleotides are TGTGCCTGGAGTGGAGGGGGCGACTATGGCTACACCTTC. As protein: CAWSGGGDYGYTF.

The chain employs TRBV7-3 and TRBJ2-5, with D possibly being TRBD2 (6 bases). V dropped 11 bases and J dropped 4 bases, with 17 bases sitting between them. Looked up from germline, CDR1 is SGHTA and CDR2 is FQGTGA. The length of the CDR3 is 13 residues. CDR3 region: CACRRDSIETQYF. The CDR3 DNA reads TGTGCCTGTCGACGGGACTCAATAGAGACCCAGTACTTC.

The chain is built from TRBV30 and TRBJ1-2; maybe TRBD1 (5 bases). The V end lost 4 bases, the J end lost 11 bases, and 17 bases lay between the germline ends. Germline CDR1 reads GTSNPN; CDR2 reads SVGIG (reference sequence). This CDR3 has 12 amino acids. The CDR3 DNA reads as TGTGCCTGGATTTTAACAGGACGGGTTTACACCTTC. Residues: CAWILTGRVYTF.

The chain uses TRBV19 and TRBJ2-7; the match to TRBD1 covers 8 bases. The CDR3 has 13 amino acids. V lost 6 bases and J lost 5; bases outside the gene matches: 6. In germline, CDR1 is LNHDA, CDR2 SQIVND (reference sequence). The CDR3 sequence is CASSAYRGDEQYF. The CDR3 nucleotides read TGTGCCAGTAGCGCTTACAGGGGGGACGAGCAGTACTTC.

The V call is TRBV29-1, the J call TRBJ1-2, with a tentative D call TRBD1 (6 bases). The CDR3 is made up of 12 amino acids. With 6 bases removed from V and 8 bases from J, the gap between germline ends came to 16 bases. Germline assignment: CDR1 SQVTM and CDR2 ANQGSEA. CDR3 bases: TGCAGCGTGCAGACGGCAGGGGAGGGCTACACCTTC. Its protein is CSVQTAGEGYTF.

This rearrangement joins TRBV6-4 to TRBJ1-2; 8 nucleotides line up with TRBD1. CDR3 size: 16 residues. V was pared by 4 bases and J by 4 bases, with 11 bases of the junction left unmatched. Germline CDR1 reads MRHNA; CDR2 reads SNTAGT. CDR3 nucleotides: TGTGCCAGCAGTGCTTCCCCAGGGGGCGCCCCCTATGGCTACACCTTC. Translation gives CASSASPGGAPYGYTF.

This chain connects TRBV7-3 to TRBJ2-2; 8 bases match TRBD2. Germline values: CDR1 SGHTA, CDR2 FQGTGA. The V gene end was trimmed by 5 bases and the J gene end by 3 bases; junction bases not matched to a gene: 11. The length of the CDR3 is 17 residues. This CDR3 is CASSLVTGGRYTGELFF. DNA of the CDR3: TGTGCCAGCAGCCTTGTCACGGGAGGGCGGTACACCGGGGAGCTGTTTTTT.

The gene calls are TRBV27 and TRBJ2-4; TRBD1 might be the D (5 bases). V lost 5 bases and J 6 bases, leaving 8 bases between the germline ends. Germline CDR1 is MNHEY and CDR2 is SMNVEV (reference sequence). The CDR3 runs 12 residues. The DNA for the CDR3 is TGTGCCAGCAGTCCAGGGCGAAACATTCAGTACTTC. Amino acid sequence: CASSPGRNIQYF.

The chain carries TRBV5-6 and TRBJ2-7; 11 positions match TRBD2. CDR3 length: 15 amino acids. Germline V gene sequence: CDR1 SGHDT, CDR2 YYEEEE. V was clipped by 2 bases and J by 2 bases; unmatched bases: 3. The CDR3 spells CASSFGTSGPYEQYF. CDR3 coding DNA: TGTGCCAGCAGCTTCGGGACTAGCGGACCCTACGAGCAGTACTTC.

The chain uses TRBV18 and TRBJ1-1; D remains unclear. This CDR3 is 19 amino acids long. V was clipped by 0 bases and J by 0 bases, with 20 bases between them. The germline V gene encodes CDR1 KGHSH and CDR2 LQKENI. The CDR3 reads CASSPPRGKGRWMNTEAFF. In nucleotides, the CDR3 is TGTGCCAGCTCACCACCGAGAGGGAAGGGAAGATGGATGAACACTGAAGCTTTCTTT. The variable domain in full, completed from reference TRBV18 and TRBJ1-1, reads NAGVMQNPRHLVRRRGQEARLRCSPMKGHSHVYWYRQLPEEGLKFMVYLQKENIIDESGMPKERFSAEFPKEGPSILRIQQVVRGDSAAYFCASSPPRGKGRWMNTEAFFGQGTRLTVV.

A few counts support this clone. This chain links TRBV18 with TRBJ1-4; 9 nucleotides align to TRBD1. Germline V gives CDR1 KGHSH, CDR2 LQKENI. The V segment lost 4 bases and the J segment 2 bases; nucleotides outside the gene matches: 5. This CDR3 spans 16 amino acids. The CDR3 DNA reads TGTGCCAGCTCACGACACAGGGGGCTGACTAATGAAAAACTGTTTTTT. It is translated as CASSRHRGLTNEKLFF. Variable domain in full (rest from reference TRBV18 and TRBJ1-4): NAGVMQNPRHLVRRRGQEARLRCSPMKGHSHVYWYRQLPEEGLKFMVYLQKENIIDESGMPKERFSAEFPKEGPSILRIQQVVRGDSAAYFCASSRHRGLTNEKLFFGSGTQLSVL.

The J gene is TRBJ1-2, the V gene TRBV30; no clear D gene. The ends were cut back, 5 bases at V and 6 bases at J, with 4 bases in the middle. This CDR3 has 9 residues. CDR1 GTSNPN and CDR2 SVGIG come from the germline V gene (reference sequence). The CDR3 DNA follows: TGTGCCTGGGGGAATGGCTACACCTTC. As protein: CAWGNGYTF.

J is TRBJ1-4 and V is TRBV5-1; tentatively, D is TRBD1 (5 bases). CDR3 length: 15 residues. V was trimmed by 4 bases and J by 0 bases, leaving 10 bases between them. Germline-derived CDR1 and CDR2 are SGHRS and YFSETQ. CDR3 sequence (DNA): TGCGCCAGCAGCGCGGGGCGGGCAACTAATGAAAAACTGTTTTTT. It specifies CASSAGRATNEKLFF.

The rearrangement joins TRBV7-9 to TRBJ1-6; TRBD1 aligns across 9 bases. J was trimmed by 5 bases and V by 5 bases; bases with no gene match: 10. Germline assignment: CDR1 SEHNR and CDR2 FQNEAQ (reference sequence). This CDR3 has 17 residues. CDR3 sequence: CASSPDPGQGHNSPLHF. The CDR3 region has the DNA TGTGCCAGCAGCCCTGACCCTGGACAGGGGCATAATTCACCCCTCCACTTT.

The rearrangement uses TRBV14 and TRBJ1-2; D uncertain. V was clipped by 2 bases and J by 3 bases, with 7 bases between them. This CDR3 is built from 13 residues. Looked up from germline, CDR1 is SGHDN and CDR2 is FVKESK. The CDR3 loop is CASSQWRYYGYTF. In DNA, the CDR3 is TGTGCCAGCAGCCAATGGAGATACTATGGCTACACCTTC.

This chain joins TRBV7-3 and TRBJ1-2; no clear D. The CDR3 extends over 15 amino acids. CDR1 and CDR2 from the germline V gene are SGHTA and FQGTGA. Trimming pared 5 bases from V and 4 bases from J, leaving 17 bases between. The CDR3, as DNA: TGTGCCAGCAGCCCGTTTGCGGGCCAGGTCTATGGCTACACCTTC. Amino acids: CASSPFAGQVYGYTF.

This CDR3 is CASSPGTGSSYEQYF. The CDR3 DNA reads TGTGCCAGCAGCCCCGGGACAGGGAGCTCCTACGAGCAGTACTTC. This chain connects TRBV7-2 to TRBJ2-7, with TRBD1 matching 9 bases. The CDR3 has 15 residues. Germline CDR1 reads SGHTA; CDR2 reads FQGNSA. Trimming removed 5 bases from V and 0 bases from J; junction bases left unmatched: 5. Drawing the rest from reference TRBV7-2 and TRBJ2-7, the complete variable domain is GAGVSQSPSNKVTEKGKDVELRCDPISGHTALYWYRQSLGQGLEFLIYFQGNSAPDKSGLPSDRFSAERTGGSVSTLTIQRTQQEDSAVYLCASSPGTGSSYEQYFGPGTRLTVT.

Comments on this clone: Different DNA sequences within this sample yield the same CDR3. The rearrangement links TRBV6-5 to TRBJ1-5; D uncertain. The V end lost 4 bases, the J end lost 2 bases, and 6 bases lay between the germline ends. Germline V gene sequence: CDR1 MNHEY, CDR2 SVGAGI. The CDR3 length is 13 residues. CDR3 sequence reads: CASSSGGNQPQHF. The CDR3, as DNA: TGTGCCAGCAGTTCCGGGGGCAATCAGCCCCAGCATTTT.

CDR3 region: CASSNSGSGTPLSIRYF. The CDR3 DNA reads as TGTGCCAGCAGCAACTCAGGTTCCGGGACTCCCCTGAGTATTCGGTACTTC. The rearrangement links TRBV21-1 to TRBJ2-7; TRBD2, the D gene given by the table, was not confirmed from the DNA. TRBV21-1 is a pseudogene locus. The CDR3 sequence is 17 residues long.

The rearrangement uses TRBV19 and TRBJ2-5; 10 bases fit TRBD1. The ends lost 5 bases at V and 5 bases at J; junction bases unmatched: 8. Germline V gene data show CDR1 as LNHDA and CDR2 as SQIVND (reference sequence). The CDR3 loop spans 15 amino acids. The CDR3 sequence is CASSPGTGVAETQYF. CDR3 nucleotides: TGTGCCAGTAGTCCCGGGACAGGGGTCGCGGAGACCCAGTACTTC.